Below, 5 T cell receptor beta chains from the same sample are listed, as sequenced in a study of somatic mutations in cytotoxic T cells in rheumatoid arthritis. Repertoires were generated with immunoSEQ multiplex PCR, while TCRdb's copy carries only in-frame clones and drops some. The data hold around 21,000 clones, with 78% observed a single time. The sample was CD8+ T cells sorted from blood. The receptors come from an adult with rheumatoid arthritis.

The chain couples TRBV27 to TRBJ2-3; 10 bases are a match to TRBD2. V lost 2 bases, J lost 8 bases, and 4 bases stayed unmatched. The CDR3 runs 14 residues. Germline CDR1 MNHEY, CDR2 SMNVEV (reference sequence). CDR3 sequence: CASSLLAGDGTQYF. DNA for the CDR3: TGTGCCAGCAGTTTACTAGCGGGGGATGGTACGCAGTATTTT.

This rearrangement joins TRBV7-2 to TRBJ2-3; D gene unclear. V was shortened by 1 base and J by 0 bases, with 5 bases between the two germline ends. The CDR3 is 14 amino acids. Germline CDR1 is SGHTA and CDR2 is FQGNSA. CDR3 bases: TGTGCCAGCAGCTTAGTCGGTAGCACAGATACGCAGTATTTT. It specifies CASSLVGSTDTQYF. The entire variable domain, with the rest obtained from reference TRBV7-2 and TRBJ2-3, is as follows: GAGVSQSPSNKVTEKGKDVELRCDPISGHTALYWYRQSLGQGLEFLIYFQGNSAPDKSGLPSDRFSAERTGGSVSTLTIQRTQQEDSAVYLCASSLVGSTDTQYFGPGTRLTVL.

V usage is TRBV19 and J usage is TRBJ2-1; 8 nucleotides line up with TRBD2. Per the germline V gene, CDR1 is LNHDA and CDR2 is SQIVND (reference sequence). With 3 bases clipped from V and 7 bases from J, the junction kept 11 bases outside the gene matches. The CDR3 is made up of 16 amino acids. The CDR3 nucleotides are TGTGCCAGTAGTATCCTTGGACTAGCAAGGTCGAATGAGCAGTTCTTC. Its translation is CASSILGLARSNEQFF.

The chain has TRBV7-9 and TRBJ1-1, with 7 bases that match TRBD1. With V trimmed by 5 bases and J by 1 base, 4 bases remained unmatched. The CDR3 consists of 14 residues. From germline, CDR1 is SEHNR and CDR2 FQNEAQ (reference sequence). This chain's CDR3 is CASSTGTANTEAFF. Here the CDR3 DNA reads TGTGCCAGCAGCACAGGGACAGCGAACACTGAAGCTTTCTTT.

The chain recombines TRBV7-6 with TRBJ2-1; tentatively, D is TRBD1 (5 bases). CDR1 and CDR2 (germline): SGHVS, FNYEAQ. V lost 1 base and J 0 bases, leaving 7 bases between the germline ends. CDR3 length: 15 residues. CDR3 loop: CASSLVGDSYNEQFF. The CDR3 DNA reads TGTGCCAGCAGCTTAGTAGGGGACTCCTACAATGAGCAGTTCTTC.